The next 26 T cell receptor beta chains were all read from a single sample in a study of CD8+CD57+ T cells in acquired aplastic anemia. Genomic DNA served as template for TCR beta VDJ and CDR3 profiling. TCRdb re-called the reads with MiXCR, one entry per CDR3 protein. The sample lists 260,000 or so distinct CDR3 sequences; roughly 82% were seen once. Before being chosen for sequencing, patients had shown CD8+CD57+ cell expansion by flow cytometry. Sequencing was performed on sorted CD4+, CD8+, or CD8+CD57+ T cells (not recorded which) from PBMCs. All receptors come from a human donor with aplastic anemia.

In regard to this clonotype: Without the conserved terminal phenylalanine or tryptophan, this CDR3 likely stems from a read error. No DNA is shown, since the ends of the CDR3 on it are uncertain; the CDR3 is the one TCRdb lists. V usage is TRBV7-2 and J usage is TRBJ2-3; the D call TRBD2 from the table was never checked on the DNA. Ends included, the CDR3 has 13 residues. The V gene's germline CDR1 is SGHTA and CDR2 FQGNSA. CDR3 sequence: CASSLGQGYLRYT.

The chain carries TRBV20-1 and TRBJ2-7; no clear D. V was trimmed by 5 bases and J by 5 bases, leaving 19 bases between them. The V gene's germline CDR1 is DFQATT and CDR2 SNEGSKA (reference sequence). The length of the CDR3 is 14 residues. In nucleotides, the CDR3 is TGCAGTGCTCACAGAGAAAATGGGTACAACGAGCAGTACTTC. This encodes CSAHRENGYNEQYF.

Remarks on this clonotype: The conserved phenylalanine or tryptophan is not found at the CDR3 terminus, so this likely reflects a read error. Because the CDR3's place on the DNA is in doubt, the DNA is left out and the CDR3 is given as listed by TCRdb. The V gene is TRBV2, the J gene TRBJ1-1; TRBD1, the D gene given by the table, was not confirmed from the DNA. 15 amino acids form the CDR3, both terminal residues included. Germline V gives CDR1 SNHLY, CDR2 FYNNEI. The CDR3 region is CASSEALRNQPQHFG.

Concerning this clonotype itself: Lacking the conserved final phenylalanine or tryptophan, this CDR3 likely reflects a read error. It is unclear where the CDR3 begins or ends on the DNA, so no DNA is shown, and the CDR3 is as TCRdb lists it. The chain recombines TRBV2 with TRBJ2-1; TRBD1, the table's D call, lacks a check against the DNA. Germline V gives CDR1 SNHLY, CDR2 FYNNEI. Counting both end residues, the CDR3 totals 14 amino acids. The CDR3 loop is CASGVGGTDTQHFV.

About this clonotype itself: At one end, the junction sequence differs from germline, possibly due to a read error. The chain recombines TRBV7-3 with TRBJ2-4, with a tentative D call TRBD2 (5 bases). The CDR3 length is 12 residues. CDR1 and CDR2 from the germline V gene are SGHTA and FQGTGA. The CDR3, as DNA: TGTGCCAGCAGCTTGGCTGGGAGCATTGAGTACTTC. Its translation is CASSLAGSIEYF.

V is TRBV5-1 and J is TRBJ2-3; TRBD2 matches 8 bases. The CDR3 runs to 13 residues. Germline trimming cut 4 bases from V and 8 bases from J; bases unmatched to any gene: 6. Looked up from germline, CDR1 is SGHRS and CDR2 is YFSETQ. CDR3 DNA sequence: TGCGCCAGCAGCGACGGGGGGGTAGGTACGCAGTATTTT. It translates to CASSDGGVGTQYF.

Only a few counts were recorded for this clonotype. In this CDR3 the conserved last residue, phenylalanine or tryptophan, is missing, so a read error is likely. The limits of the CDR3 on the DNA are not certain, so only TCRdb's listed CDR3 is given. CDR3 sequence reads: CASSRRDLRS. The chain recombines TRBV7-9 with TRBJ1-6; the DNA was not compared with TRBD1, the D call given in the table. Germline-derived CDR1 and CDR2 are SEHNR and FQNEAQ (reference sequence). Termini included, the CDR3 measures 10 amino acids.

About this clonotype: The junction shows a germline mismatch at one end, possibly a read error. The chain combines TRBV19 with TRBJ2-5, with D perhaps matching TRBD2 (6 bases). This CDR3 has 15 residues. Germline assignment: CDR1 LNHDA and CDR2 SQIVND (reference sequence). CDR3 coding DNA: TGTGCCAGTAGTTCCAGGGAGGTCAACACCGGGGCCCAGTTTTTT. It is translated as CASSSREVNTGAQFF.

This sequence joins TRBV5-8 and TRBJ2-7; 7 bases are a match to TRBD1. CDR3 size: 18 residues. CDR1 is SGHTS, CDR2 YDEGEE, per germline. With V trimmed by 4 bases and J by 1 base, 17 bases remained unmatched. CDR3 residues: CASSQHPDGTALSYEQYV. As DNA, the CDR3 is TGTGCCAGCAGCCAACACCCTGACGGGACAGCCCTTTCCTACGAGCAGTACGTC.

As to this clonotype: The junction differs from germline at one of its ends, possibly a read error. The rearrangement joins TRBV2 to TRBJ2-1, with 8 bases that match TRBD2. CDR3 length: 12 residues. Per germline, CDR1 SNHLY and CDR2 FYNNEI. DNA for the CDR3: TGTGCCAGCAGTCAGACTAGCGATGTCGTGGTCTTC. Protein product: CASSQTSDVVVF.

Of note for this clonotype: The junction and the germline gene differ at one end; a read error may be behind it. The V and J genes are TRBV7-9 and TRBJ2-1, with TRBD2 identical over 8 bases. This CDR3 comprises 16 residues. CDR1 is SEHNR, CDR2 FQNEAQ, per germline (reference sequence). Written as DNA, the CDR3 is TGTGCCAGTAGCTTTCAAAGGTGCGGGGGGAGCTATTTGCAGTTCTTC. Protein: CASSFQRCGGSYLQFF.

The gene calls are TRBV11-3 and TRBJ1-4; D is unresolved. This CDR3 is 17 amino acids long. V was pared by 10 bases and J by 4 bases, with 25 bases between. Per the germline V gene, CDR1 is SGHNT and CDR2 is YENEEA. This CDR3 is CAISVDSTEQINEKLFF. The CDR3 bases are TGTGCCATCAGTGTGGATTCAACAGAACAAATTAATGAAAAACTGTTTTTT.

With respect to this clonotype: A read error may produce the germline difference seen at one junction end. This chain links TRBV7-8 with TRBJ1-2; 7 bases are shared with TRBD1. CDR1 SGHVS and CDR2 FQNEAQ come from the germline V gene. CDR3 length: 13 residues. Here the CDR3 DNA reads TGTGCCAGCAGCTTTCACCCAGACGGGACAGCCATTTTC. Encoded protein: CASSFHPDGTAIF.

Comment on this clonotype: The CDR3 does not end in the conserved phenylalanine or tryptophan, so this is likely a read error. It is unclear where the CDR3 begins or ends on the DNA, so no DNA is shown, and the CDR3 is as TCRdb lists it. This rearrangement joins TRBV9 to TRBJ1-2; the table's D call of TRBD1 was not tested on the DNA. Germline-derived CDR1 and CDR2 are SGDLS and YYNGEE. The CDR3 is 13 residues long, ends included. The CDR3 region is CASSHRQGPINEL.

The rearrangement uses TRBV7-2 and TRBJ1-1; D remains ambiguous. Trimming stripped 0 bases from V and 13 bases from J, with 21 bases between. CDR1 is SGHTA, CDR2 FQGNSA, per germline. The CDR3 is 15 residues long. CDR3 DNA sequence: TGTGCCAGCAGCTTAGCTCTGAGTCCCGATACTGAATATTTCTTT. Translated, it gives CASSLALSPDTEYFF.

With respect to this clonotype: The junction differs from germline at one of its ends, possibly a read error. The rearrangement joins TRBV7-9 to TRBJ2-1, with 8 bases identical to TRBD1. CDR1 is SEHNR and CDR2 is FQNEAQ in the germline V gene (reference sequence). The CDR3 extends over 16 amino acids. CDR3 sequence (DNA): TGTGCCACCAGCTTGACAGGGGACGGAGAGCTAACTATGCAGTTCTTC. It codes for CATSLTGDGELTMQFF.

This chain joins TRBV11-2 and TRBJ2-7, with 7 nucleotides matching TRBD1. CDR3 length equals 14 residues. The J segment lost 7 bases and the V segment lost 5 bases, leaving 11 bases of the junction unmatched. Germline V lookup: CDR1 SGHAT, CDR2 FQNNGV. This chain's CDR3 is CASSPRQGWTEQYV. CDR3 nucleotide sequence: TGTGCCAGCAGCCCCCGACAGGGATGGACGGAGCAGTACGTC.

The chain links TRBV7-7 to TRBJ1-2, with D perhaps matching TRBD1 (6 bases). Trimming stripped 11 bases from V and 3 bases from J, with 25 bases between. The CDR3 covers 16 residues. From germline, CDR1 is SSHAT and CDR2 FNYEAQ (reference sequence). The DNA for the CDR3 is TGTGCCGTCCGCGCACGGGCCAGGGGCTTGGACTATGGCTACACCTTC. Amino acid sequence: CAVRARARGLDYGYTF.

The chain joins TRBV9 to TRBJ1-2; the D gene is possibly TRBD1 (5 bases). Germline CDR1 SGDLS, CDR2 YYNGEE. V lost 4 bases to trimming and J lost 5 bases, with 18 bases between them. The CDR3 contains 15 residues. The CDR3 nucleotides read TGTGCCAGCAGCTGGGGTGGGGGGATTAAGTATGGCTACACCTTC. This gives the protein CASSWGGGIKYGYTF. The variable domain in full, with the rest retrieved from reference TRBV9 and TRBJ1-2, is DSGVTQTPKHLITATGQRVTLRCSPRSGDLSVYWYQQSLDQGLQFLIQYYNGEERAKGNILERFSAQQFPDLHSELNLSSLELGDSALYFCASSWGGGIKYGYTFGSGTRLTVV.

The chain carries TRBV5-8 and TRBJ2-1; perhaps TRBD1 as D (6 bases). Germline V lookup: CDR1 SGHTS, CDR2 YDEGEE. V was pared by 4 bases and J by 6 bases, with 14 bases between. The CDR3 contains 14 residues. Here the CDR3 DNA reads TGTGCCAGCAGCCCTGCGACAGGAACCAATGAGCAGTTCTTC. Protein sequence: CASSPATGTNEQFF.

This clonotype occurred once. The chain combines TRBV5-4 with TRBJ2-3; D might be TRBD1 (5 bases). V lost 0 bases and J 1 base, leaving 9 bases between the germline ends. The length of the CDR3 is 15 residues. Per germline, CDR1 SGHNT and CDR2 YYREEE (reference sequence). The CDR3 bases are TGTGCCAGCAGCTTGGAGGGGCTGGGCACAGATACGCAGTATTTT. Translated, it gives CASSLEGLGTDTQYF. Looking up the rest from reference TRBV5-4 and TRBJ2-3 gives the full variable domain: ETGVTQSPTHLIKTRGQQVTLRCSSQSGHNTVSWYQQALGQGPQFIFQYYREEENGRGNFPPRFSGLQFPNYSSELNVNALELDDSALYLCASSLEGLGTDTQYFGPGTRLTVL.

The chain joins TRBV7-3 to TRBJ2-5, with D unresolved. The CDR3 spans 15 residues. Germline assignment: CDR1 SGHTA and CDR2 FQGTGA. V lost 4 bases and J lost 5, with 17 bases in between. The DNA of the CDR3 is TGTGCCAGCAGCTCTTCAGGCAGTTGGACGGAGACCCAGTACTTC. Encoded protein: CASSSSGSWTETQYF.

The table lists this clonotype with a few counts. The genes are TRBV9 and TRBJ2-1, with D possibly TRBD1 on 5 matching bases. Trimming removed 0 bases at V and 9 bases at J, with 13 bases between. The germline V gene encodes CDR1 SGDLS and CDR2 YYNGEE. This CDR3 is 14 amino acids long. The CDR3 loop is CASSVGPQVSEQFF. CDR3 sequence (DNA): TGTGCCAGCAGCGTAGGGCCACAGGTCAGTGAGCAGTTCTTC.

This clonotype was seen repeatedly, ten times or more. The chain is built from TRBV5-5 and TRBJ2-1; 14 nucleotides agree with TRBD2. The CDR3 totals 14 residues. V lost 1 base, J lost 10 bases, and 1 base stayed unmatched. Germline values: CDR1 SGHKS, CDR2 YYEKEE (reference sequence). The CDR3 here is CASSLWTSGGEQFF. The CDR3 DNA reads as TGTGCCAGCAGCTTGTGGACTAGCGGGGGGGAGCAGTTCTTC.

The J gene is TRBJ2-3, the V gene TRBV7-8; D is uncertain. The CDR3 extends over 14 amino acids. The V gene's germline CDR1 is SGHVS and CDR2 FQNEAQ. In DNA, the CDR3 is TGTGCTTCCAAGCAGAATCGGGGCACAGATACGCAGTATTTT. Amino acid sequence: CASKQNRGTDTQYF.

As to this clonotype: At one end, the junction sequence differs from germline, possibly due to a read error. The genes are TRBV7-9 and TRBJ2-3; a possible D gene is TRBD2 (6 bases). The germline V gene encodes CDR1 SEHNR and CDR2 FQNEAQ (reference sequence). The CDR3 is 13 amino acids. CDR3 protein: CASRSGGTDTKYF. CDR3 DNA: TGTGCCAGCAGGTCCGGGGGAACTGATACGAAGTATTTT.